The 21 T cell receptor beta chains below all came from one sample that was sequenced in a study of spatial heterogeneity in lung cancer. Time point here: sample taken at primary tumor resection. Frozen PBMC, nontumor lung or tumor provided whole RNA, which was sequenced unsorted. TCRdb reprocessed the 5' RACE reads with MiXCR, giving one entry per CDR3 protein. The data show approximately 40,000 distinct CDR3 sequences, with roughly 5.5% seen just once and approximately 24% held by the top ten. Sequencing used PBMCs, obtained at surgery. Receptors were obtained from a female donor with early-stage non-small cell lung cancer.

This clonotype was detected many times. The chain employs TRBV2 and TRBJ2-7; tentatively, D is TRBD2 (6 bases). Between the trimmed V and J ends, which lost 3 bases and 2 bases, there was a span of 11 bases. The CDR3 length is 14 residues. CDR1 SNHLY and CDR2 FYNNEI come from the germline V gene. CDR3 protein: CASSDQRVTYEQYF. CDR3 nucleotides: TGTGCCAGCAGTGACCAGCGGGTCACCTACGAGCAGTACTTC.

Regarding this clonotype: Being one base from a much bigger clone, this may be a read error. The V and J genes are TRBV4-2 and TRBJ1-2; D gene uncertain. The CDR3 has 15 residues. Germline values: CDR1 LGHNA, CDR2 YNFKEQ. With 7 bases removed from V and 3 bases from J, the gap between germline ends came to 18 bases. The CDR3 here is CASNQDEGVDYGYTF. DNA of the CDR3: TGTGCCAGCAACCAGGACGAGGGAGTGGACTATGGCTACACCTTC.

The chain carries TRBV27 and TRBJ2-6; 7 bases map to TRBD2. The CDR3 has 18 amino acids. The V gene end was trimmed by 11 bases and the J gene end by 0 bases; junction bases not matched to a gene: 16. The germline gives CDR1 MNHEY, CDR2 SMNVEV (reference sequence). CDR3 DNA sequence: TGTGCCGACCCTCGGGAGGAGATTTCCTCCTCTGGGGCCAACGTCCTGACTTTC. This gives the protein CADPREEISSSGANVLTF.

Ten or more counts support this clonotype. This chain uses TRBV20-1 with TRBJ2-1, with 7 nucleotides matching TRBD1. Germline CDR1 reads DFQATT; CDR2 reads SNEGSKA (reference sequence). The CDR3 contains 14 residues. Trimming at V came to 1 base and at J to 5 bases, leaving 5 bases not matched to a gene. The CDR3 DNA reads as TGCAGTGCTAGAGTGAGGGGGCCTGACAATGAGCAGTTCTTC. It is translated as CSARVRGPDNEQFF.

This clonotype is labeled hyperexpanded. The gene calls are TRBV28 and TRBJ2-2, with D perhaps TRBD1 (5 bases). Trimming took off 2 bases at V and 4 bases at J, with 5 bases between the two ends. Germline CDR1 is MDHEN and CDR2 is SYDVKM. The CDR3 length is 13 residues. This CDR3 reads CASSLRGTGELFF. The CDR3 nucleotides are TGTGCCAGCAGTTTAAGGGGCACCGGGGAGCTGTTTTTT.

This clonotype has ten or more counts. The chain joins TRBV4-1 to TRBJ1-3; D is ambiguous. V shed 2 bases and J shed 7 bases, with 9 bases lying between them. CDR3 length equals 13 residues. Germline-derived CDR1 and CDR2 are MGHRA and YSYEKL. The CDR3 region is CASSQSQRNTIYF. The CDR3 nucleotides are TGCGCCAGCAGCCAAAGTCAGCGGAACACCATATATTTT.

This clonotype was observed at least ten times. This sequence joins TRBV11-2 and TRBJ2-5; 7 bases map to TRBD1. The CDR3 contains 15 residues. Per germline, CDR1 SGHAT and CDR2 FQNNGV. J gave up 2 bases and V 0 bases, and 3 bases lay outside the gene matches. The CDR3 here is CASSLEQGRQETQYF. DNA of the CDR3: TGTGCCAGCAGCTTAGAACAGGGGCGGCAAGAGACCCAGTACTTC.

This clonotype has ten or more counts. V usage is TRBV2 and J usage is TRBJ2-7, with D maybe TRBD1 (6 bases). This CDR3 comprises 11 residues. Germline V gene data show CDR1 as SNHLY and CDR2 as FYNNEI. Trimming cost V 5 bases and J 10 bases, with 12 bases left between them. The CDR3 DNA follows: TGTGCCAGCAGTTCAAGGGGACACCAGTACTTC. Protein: CASSSRGHQYF.

This clonotype was seen a few times. The V and J genes are TRBV7-2 and TRBJ2-1; 8 nucleotides match TRBD2. CDR1 and CDR2 (germline): SGHTA, FQGNSA. Trimming cost V 2 bases and J 10 bases; bases outside gene matches: 4. The CDR3 covers 13 residues. This CDR3 is CASSLYGGAEQFF. The CDR3 DNA reads as TGTGCCAGCAGCTTATACGGGGGGGCGGAGCAGTTCTTC.

This clonotype appeared many times. This chain links TRBV5-1 with TRBJ2-1; tentatively, D is TRBD2 (6 bases). V was trimmed by 4 bases and J by 4 bases, leaving 15 bases between them. CDR3 length: 15 residues. CDR1 and CDR2 from the germline V gene are SGHRS and YFSETQ. CDR3 nucleotide sequence: TGCGCCAGCAGCGGGGCGGGATCTTCTTACAATGAGCAGTTCTTC. Protein: CASSGAGSSYNEQFF.

The sample holds a few counts of this clonotype. V is TRBV20-1 and J is TRBJ2-1; no clear D. The CDR3 has 16 amino acids. V was shortened by 0 bases and J by 2 bases, with 14 bases between the two germline ends. Germline loops: CDR1 DFQATT, CDR2 SNEGSKA (reference sequence). The CDR3 protein is CSARDRLGPAYNEQFF. The CDR3 DNA is TGCAGTGCTAGAGATCGCTTGGGTCCGGCCTACAATGAGCAGTTCTTC.

This clonotype was recorded many times. J is TRBJ2-1 and V is TRBV18, with TRBD2 identical over 8 bases. The junction had 11 bases not matched to a gene; V was cut back by 3 bases and J by 7 bases. This CDR3 has 16 residues. Looked up from germline, CDR1 is KGHSH and CDR2 is LQKENI. The CDR3 is CASSPPSAGGRNEQFF. In DNA, the CDR3 is TGTGCCAGCTCACCCCCATCGGCGGGGGGCCGAAATGAGCAGTTCTTC.

This clonotype was seen at least ten times. CDR3 loop: CASSLGTGAEAFF. DNA for the CDR3: TGTGCCAGCTCACTTGGGACAGGGGCTGAAGCTTTCTTT. The rearrangement joins TRBV18 to TRBJ1-1; 10 nucleotides line up with TRBD1. The CDR3 consists of 13 residues. J was trimmed by 6 bases and V by 4 bases; bases with no gene match: 2. Germline CDR1 is KGHSH and CDR2 is LQKENI.

This chain connects TRBV12-3 or TRBV12-4 to TRBJ1-5, with a weak D call TRBD1 (6 bases). CDR3 length equals 15 residues. Trimming left V 5 bases short and J 1 base short, with 12 bases between. CDR3 residues: CASSPHRESNQPQHF. The DNA of the CDR3 is TGTGCCAGCAGTCCCCACAGGGAAAGCAATCAGCCCCAGCATTTT.

This clonotype was counted at least ten times. V is TRBV6-2 or TRBV6-3 and J is TRBJ2-1, with TRBD2 identical over 11 bases. This CDR3 is built from 16 residues. CDR1 MNHEY and CDR2 SVGEGT come from the germline V gene. The ends lost 6 bases at V and 3 bases at J; junction bases unmatched: 7. DNA for the CDR3: TGTGCCAGCAGCACGGGACTAGCGGCTAACTACAATGAGCAGTTCTTC. It encodes CASSTGLAANYNEQFF.

This clonotype was counted ten times or more. The V and J genes are TRBV12-3 or TRBV12-4 and TRBJ1-5, with 7 bases lining up with TRBD1. The CDR3 sequence is 14 residues long. V trimming: 6 bases; J trimming: 5 bases; junction bases outside the gene matches: 7. The CDR3 DNA follows: TGTGCCAGCAGGGGGTCCACAGGGGATCAGCCCCAGCATTTT. It is translated as CASRGSTGDQPQHF.

This clonotype was seen ten or more times. CDR3 region: CASSYSSSGANVLTF. CDR3 coding DNA: TGTGCCAGCAGTTACTCCTCTTCTGGGGCCAACGTCCTGACTTTC. The chain has TRBV6-6 and TRBJ2-6; unclear D gene. This CDR3 has 15 residues. Deletions cut 0 bases from V and 1 base from J, with 4 bases between. Per the germline V gene, CDR1 is MNHNY and CDR2 is SVGAGI (reference sequence).

This clonotype has just a few counts. V is TRBV6-1 and J is TRBJ2-7; 7 bases are a match to TRBD1. V lost 4 bases to trimming and J lost 6 bases; unmatched junction nucleotides: 9. The germline CDR1 and CDR2 sequences are MNHNS and SASEGT. This CDR3 is built from 14 residues. The CDR3 is CASSAITGAGEQYF. CDR3 in DNA: TGTGCCAGCAGTGCTATTACAGGGGCCGGCGAGCAGTACTTC.

This clonotype was counted ten times or more. V and J are TRBV19 and TRBJ1-2, with D unresolved. The CDR3 is made up of 14 amino acids. Trimming took 2 bases from V and 3 from J, leaving 10 bases between them. Germline CDR1 is LNHDA and CDR2 is SQIVND (reference sequence). CDR3 sequence: CASSISSGHYGYTF. The DNA of the CDR3 is TGTGCCAGTAGTATATCCTCCGGGCACTATGGCTACACCTTC.

The CDR3, as DNA: TGTGCCAGTACTATCGTCGGGATCAACACTGAAGCTTTCTTT. Protein product: CASTIVGINTEAFF. The chain combines TRBV19 with TRBJ1-1, with D uncertain. This CDR3 region has 14 residues. The germline V gene encodes CDR1 LNHDA and CDR2 SQIVND (reference sequence). Trimming removed 7 bases from V and 2 bases from J, with 14 bases in between.

The chain has TRBV9 and TRBJ1-4; D is possibly TRBD1 (6 bases). V was cut by 0 bases and J by 7 bases, with 13 bases left in between. The CDR3 is 15 residues long. Germline V lookup: CDR1 SGDLS, CDR2 YYNGEE. CDR3 sequence: CASSVEGGGGEKLFF. The CDR3 DNA sequence: TGTGCCAGCAGCGTAGAAGGCGGAGGGGGTGAAAAACTGTTTTTT.